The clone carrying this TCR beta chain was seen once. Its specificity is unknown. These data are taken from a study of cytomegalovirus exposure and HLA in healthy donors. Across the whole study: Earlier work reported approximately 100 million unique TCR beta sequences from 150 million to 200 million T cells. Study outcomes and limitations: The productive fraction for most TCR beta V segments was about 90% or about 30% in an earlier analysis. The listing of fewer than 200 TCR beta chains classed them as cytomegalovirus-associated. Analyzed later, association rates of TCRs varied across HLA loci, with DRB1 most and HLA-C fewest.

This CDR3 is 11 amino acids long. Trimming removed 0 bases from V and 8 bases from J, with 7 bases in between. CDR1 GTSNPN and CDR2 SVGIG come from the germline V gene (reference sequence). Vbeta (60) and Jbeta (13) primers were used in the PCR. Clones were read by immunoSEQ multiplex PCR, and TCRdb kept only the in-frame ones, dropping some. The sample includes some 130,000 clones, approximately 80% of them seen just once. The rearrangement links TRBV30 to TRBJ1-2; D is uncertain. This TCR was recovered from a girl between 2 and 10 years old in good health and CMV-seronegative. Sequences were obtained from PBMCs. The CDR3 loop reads CAWSVPGGYTF. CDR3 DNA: TGTGCCTGGAGTGTACCGGGGGGCTACACCTTC.